This entry concerns a single T cell receptor (beta chain). Its specificity is not known. This sample is drawn from a study of long-term antiretroviral therapy in people with HIV. Germline V gene lookup returns CDR1 ENHRY and CDR2 SYGVKD. CDR3 size: 12 residues. The germline V and J ends were trimmed by 8 bases and 6 bases, with 14 bases remaining between them. Points from the study as a whole: Versus controls, repertoires in people with HIV had narrower CDR3 length ranges.

Assay version v3.0 of immunoSEQ was used, and it was run at survey level. Sequencing aimed to cover roughly 40,000-50,000 T-cell genomes per sample. Profiling relied on immunoSEQ multiplex PCR, and the TCRdb table lists in-frame clones only, not all of them. The sample has some 40,000 clones, around 83% seen once. The material sequenced was unsorted PBMCs, taken 3.1 years after starting antiretroviral therapy. The chain is built from TRBV10-3 and TRBJ2-7; possibly TRBD2 for D (7 bases). This sequence originates from a woman in her forties or fifties with HIV. The CDR3 region is CAIGGAGGEQYF. The CDR3 nucleotides are TGTGCCATCGGGGGGGCGGGCGGCGAGCAGTACTTC.